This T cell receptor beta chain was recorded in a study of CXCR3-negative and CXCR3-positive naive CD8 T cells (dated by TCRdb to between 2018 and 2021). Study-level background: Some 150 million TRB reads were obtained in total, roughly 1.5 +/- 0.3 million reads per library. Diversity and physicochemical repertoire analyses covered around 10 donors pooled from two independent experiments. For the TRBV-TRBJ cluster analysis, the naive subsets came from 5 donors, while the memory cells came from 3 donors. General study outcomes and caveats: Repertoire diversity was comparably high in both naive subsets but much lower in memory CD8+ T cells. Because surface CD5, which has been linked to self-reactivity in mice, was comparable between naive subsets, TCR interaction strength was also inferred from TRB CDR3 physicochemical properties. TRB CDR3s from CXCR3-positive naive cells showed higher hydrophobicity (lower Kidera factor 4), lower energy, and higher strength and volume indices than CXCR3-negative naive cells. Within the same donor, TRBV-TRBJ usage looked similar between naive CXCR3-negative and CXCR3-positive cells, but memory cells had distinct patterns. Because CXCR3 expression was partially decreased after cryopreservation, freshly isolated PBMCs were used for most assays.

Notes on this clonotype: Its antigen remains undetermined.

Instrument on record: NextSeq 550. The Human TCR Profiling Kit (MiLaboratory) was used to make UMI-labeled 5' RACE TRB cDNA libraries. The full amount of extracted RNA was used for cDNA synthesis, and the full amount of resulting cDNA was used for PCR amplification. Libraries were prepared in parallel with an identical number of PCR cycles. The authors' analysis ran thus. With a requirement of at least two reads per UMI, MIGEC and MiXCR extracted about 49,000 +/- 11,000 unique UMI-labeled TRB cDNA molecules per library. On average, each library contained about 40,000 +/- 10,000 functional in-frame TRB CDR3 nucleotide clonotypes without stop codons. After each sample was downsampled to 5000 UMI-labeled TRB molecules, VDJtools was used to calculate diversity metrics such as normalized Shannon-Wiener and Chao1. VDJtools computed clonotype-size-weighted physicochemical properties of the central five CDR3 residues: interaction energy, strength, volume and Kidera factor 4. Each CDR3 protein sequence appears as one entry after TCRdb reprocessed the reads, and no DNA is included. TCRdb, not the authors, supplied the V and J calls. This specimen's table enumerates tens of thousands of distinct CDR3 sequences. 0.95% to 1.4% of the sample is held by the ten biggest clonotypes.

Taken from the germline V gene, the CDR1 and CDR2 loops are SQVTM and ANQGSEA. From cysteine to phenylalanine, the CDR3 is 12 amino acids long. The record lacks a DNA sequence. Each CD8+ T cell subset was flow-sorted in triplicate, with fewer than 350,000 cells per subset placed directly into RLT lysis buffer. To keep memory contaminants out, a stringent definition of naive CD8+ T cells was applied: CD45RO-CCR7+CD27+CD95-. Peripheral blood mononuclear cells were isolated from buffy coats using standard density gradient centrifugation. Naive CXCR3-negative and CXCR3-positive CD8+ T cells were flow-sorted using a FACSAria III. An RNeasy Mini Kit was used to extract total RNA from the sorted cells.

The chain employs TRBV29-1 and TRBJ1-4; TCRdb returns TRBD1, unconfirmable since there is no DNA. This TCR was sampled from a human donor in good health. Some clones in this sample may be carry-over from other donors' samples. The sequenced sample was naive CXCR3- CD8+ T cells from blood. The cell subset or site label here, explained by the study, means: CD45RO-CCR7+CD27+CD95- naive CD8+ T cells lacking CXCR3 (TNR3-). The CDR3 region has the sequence CSVEEYGTQLFF.